Following are 27 T cell receptor beta chains from one sample sequenced in a study of CD8+CD57+ T cells in acquired aplastic anemia. TCR beta VDJ and CDR3 profiles were obtained from a genomic DNA template. In TCRdb, the reads were re-called with MiXCR into one record per CDR3 protein. Here the sample spans about 270,000 distinct CDR3 sequences, approximately 55% being singletons. The source material was sorted CD4+, CD8+, or CD8+CD57+ T cells (not recorded which) from PBMCs. The receptors here all came from a human donor with severe aplastic anemia or a healthy control (not recorded which).

This clonotype was counted at least ten times. This rearrangement joins TRBV7-6 to TRBJ2-3, with 9 bases matching TRBD2. The length of the CDR3 is 16 residues. Germline-derived CDR1 and CDR2 are SGHVS and FNYEAQ. J was trimmed by 5 bases and V by 0 bases; bases with no gene match: 6. The chain's CDR3 is CASSLAAGGRGDTQYF. In nucleotides, the CDR3 is TGTGCCAGCAGCTTAGCGGCGGGGGGGCGGGGAGATACGCAGTATTTT.

This clonotype was detected only a few times. The rearrangement links TRBV7-2 to TRBJ2-7; D perhaps matches TRBD1 (5 bases). V dropped 0 bases and J dropped 2 bases, with 14 bases sitting between them. Germline loops: CDR1 SGHTA, CDR2 FQGNSA. The CDR3 contains 16 residues. The CDR3 coding sequence is TGTGCCAGCAGCTTAGCTGGGGCTAGAAGCCCCTACGAGCAGTACTTC. Translated: CASSLAGARSPYEQYF.

This clonotype was seen many times. The chain uses TRBV20-1 and TRBJ1-1, with 7 bases identical to TRBD1. V lost 5 bases, J lost 6 bases, and 6 bases stayed unmatched. Germline assignment: CDR1 DFQATT and CDR2 SNEGSKA (reference sequence). The CDR3 is 12 amino acids. CDR3 bases: TGCAGTGCTCAGGGGGGGTCTGCTGAAGCTTTCTTT. It translates to CSAQGGSAEAFF.

V usage is TRBV20-1 and J usage is TRBJ2-7, with 7 bases matching TRBD1. Germline V gene lookup returns CDR1 DFQATT and CDR2 SNEGSKA (reference sequence). This CDR3 spans 15 amino acids. The trim removed 1 base at V and 2 bases at J, leaving 8 bases unmatched. The chain's CDR3 is CSARGGQVRAYEQYF. In nucleotides, the CDR3 is TGCAGTGCTAGAGGCGGACAGGTCAGGGCCTACGAGCAGTACTTC.

The V call is TRBV7-2, the J call TRBJ2-7, with 7 nucleotides matching TRBD1. The germline V gene has CDR1 SGHTA and CDR2 FQGNSA. The ends lost 5 bases at V and 6 bases at J; junction bases unmatched: 7. The CDR3 extends over 13 amino acids. CDR3 sequence (DNA): TGTGCCAGCAGCCCCGGGGACAGCGCCGAGCAGTACTTC. Its protein is CASSPGDSAEQYF.

Regarding this clonotype: An end of the junction does not agree with germline; a read error may underlie this. The chain links TRBV28 to TRBJ1-1; 7 nucleotides agree with TRBD1. The CDR3 totals 16 residues. From germline, CDR1 is MDHEN and CDR2 SYDVKM. The CDR3 DNA reads as TGTGCCAGCAGCCTTAACAGGGGCAGTGGCTACACTGAAGCTCTCTTT. Encoded protein: CASSLNRGSGYTEALF.

This clonotype was seen ten or more times. V gene TRBV20-1 combines with J gene TRBJ2-7; D call uncertain. The CDR3 length is 12 residues. The V gene lost 3 bases and the J gene lost 5 bases, with 11 bases spanning the gap. CDR1 is DFQATT, CDR2 SNEGSKA, per germline (reference sequence). Written as DNA, the CDR3 is TGCAGTGCTAGTGCTATGGTGAACGAGCAGTACTTC. It specifies CSASAMVNEQYF.

The chain links TRBV19 to TRBJ1-4; the D is unclear. Deletions cut 8 bases from V and 0 bases from J, with 13 bases between. Germline CDR1 LNHDA, CDR2 SQIVND (reference sequence). This CDR3 contains 15 residues. The CDR3 DNA is TGTGCCAGTGGGAGGGAGAGTGCAACTAATGAAAAACTGTTTTTT. This encodes CASGRESATNEKLFF.

This chain uses TRBV25-1 with TRBJ2-2; a possible D gene is TRBD1 (5 bases). Germline CDR1 reads MGHDK; CDR2 reads SYGVNS. Deletions cut 3 bases from V and 0 bases from J, with 11 bases between. This CDR3 region has 16 residues. DNA of the CDR3: TGTGCCAGCAGTGACTTGACAGACCCGAACACCGGGGAGCTGTTTTTT. Its translation is CASSDLTDPNTGELFF.

The V gene is TRBV7-2, the J gene TRBJ2-5; D may be TRBD1 (5 bases). The CDR3 is 14 amino acids. CDR1 is SGHTA and CDR2 is FQGNSA in the germline V gene. V was trimmed by 3 bases and J by 1 base, leaving 9 bases between them. This chain's CDR3 is CASSLRQPQETQYF. CDR3 sequence (DNA): TGTGCCAGCAGCTTGAGACAGCCCCAAGAGACCCAGTACTTC.

This clonotype was seen just once. The genes are TRBV25-1 and TRBJ2-5; D may be TRBD1 (5 bases). Germline CDR1 and CDR2: MGHDK and SYGVNS. V lost 8 bases and J lost 9, with 16 bases in between. The CDR3 runs to 12 residues. The CDR3 loop is CASYTTDEAQYF. CDR3 sequence (DNA): TGTGCCAGCTATACGACAGACGAGGCCCAGTACTTC.

V and J are TRBV7-8 and TRBJ2-3, with 9 bases that match TRBD2. The V and J ends lost 5 bases and 6 bases, in that order; junction bases with no gene match: 9. This CDR3 region has 15 residues. The V gene's germline CDR1 is SGHVS and CDR2 FQNEAQ. The CDR3 reads CASSPGPSGMDTQYF. CDR3 nucleotides: TGTGCCAGCAGCCCAGGCCCTAGCGGGATGGATACGCAGTATTTT.

The sample holds a few counts of this clonotype. This chain uses TRBV5-1 with TRBJ2-1; TRBD1 is a possible D gene (6 bases). Trimming took off 6 bases at V and 6 bases at J, with 10 bases between the two ends. Germline V CDR1 and CDR2: SGHRS, YFSETQ. CDR3 length: 12 residues. CDR3 protein: CASMWDTNEQFF. The DNA for the CDR3 is TGCGCCAGCATGTGGGACACCAATGAGCAGTTCTTC.

This clonotype was recorded many times. The V and J genes are TRBV6-5 and TRBJ1-6, with a possible D match to TRBD1 (6 bases). Trimming took 6 bases from V and 9 from J, leaving 15 bases between them. Germline CDR1 reads MNHEY; CDR2 reads SVGAGI. CDR3 length equals 14 residues. This chain's CDR3 is CASSGQLLGSPLHF. The CDR3 DNA is TGTGCCAGCAGCGGACAGCTCTTGGGTTCACCCCTCCACTTT.

This clonotype was seen repeatedly, ten times or more. The rearrangement links TRBV6-5 to TRBJ1-5; D not resolved. Trimming left V 5 bases short and J 1 base short, with 9 bases between. Germline loops: CDR1 MNHEY, CDR2 SVGAGI. The CDR3 covers 14 residues. The CDR3 loop is CASSATDSNQPQHF. CDR3 DNA sequence: TGTGCCAGCAGTGCCACGGACAGCAATCAGCCCCAGCATTTT.

This clonotype was found many times. V usage is TRBV12-3 or TRBV12-4 and J usage is TRBJ2-5; D is undetermined. The CDR3 length is 13 residues. Trimming left V 2 bases short and J 7 bases short, with 11 bases between. CDR3 protein: CASSLSRAGTQYF. In DNA form, the CDR3 reads TGTGCCAGCAGTTTAAGTAGGGCAGGGACCCAGTACTTC.

This rearrangement joins TRBV15 to TRBJ2-5, with D uncertain. The CDR3 is made up of 12 amino acids. V lost 1 base and J 3 bases, leaving 3 bases between the germline ends. Germline assignment: CDR1 LNHNV and CDR2 YYDKDF (reference sequence). CDR3 sequence: CATSRAKETQYF. The DNA of the CDR3 is TGTGCCACCAGCAGAGCGAAAGAGACCCAGTACTTC.

The chain links TRBV19 to TRBJ2-5, with 7 positions matching TRBD2. The trim removed 1 base at V and 7 bases at J, leaving 6 bases unmatched. The CDR3 loop spans 14 amino acids. Germline lookup yields CDR1 LNHDA and CDR2 SQIVND (reference sequence). The CDR3 spells CASSIAGGGGTQYF. The CDR3 DNA sequence: TGTGCCAGTAGTATAGCCGGCGGGGGTGGGACCCAGTACTTC. Supplemented by reference TRBV19 and TRBJ2-5, the full variable domain reads DGGITQSPKYLFRKEGQNVTLSCEQNLNHDAMYWYRQDPGQGLRLIYYSQIVNDFQKGDIAEGYSVSREKKESFPLTVTSAQKNPTAFYLCASSIAGGGGTQYFGPGTRLLVL.

This chain links TRBV7-6 with TRBJ2-5; D uncertain. With the DNA end fitting TRBJ2-1 better, the J assignment may be wrong. The germline V gene encodes CDR1 SGHVS and CDR2 FNYEAQ. This CDR3 comprises 12 residues. CDR3 protein: CASSLAHSEQFF. CDR3 bases: TGTGCCAGCAGCTTAGCGCACAGTGAGCAGTTCTTC.

Remarks on this clonotype: The junction departs from the called germline gene at one end, perhaps through a read error. The chain employs TRBV11-1 and TRBJ1-6; D may be TRBD1 (6 bases). The CDR3 has 14 residues. The germline V gene has CDR1 SGHAT and CDR2 FQDESV (reference sequence). The CDR3 sequence is CASSSIQGRSPLHF. The CDR3 DNA is TGCGCCAGCAGCTCCATACAGGGCCGCTCACCCCTCCACTTT. Variable domain in full (rest from reference TRBV11-1 and TRBJ1-6): EAEVAQSPRYKITEKSQAVAFWCDPISGHATLYWYRQILGQGPELLVQFQDESVVDDSQLPKDRFSAERLKGVDSTLKIQPAELGDSAMYLCASSSIQGRSPLHFGNGTRLTVT.

This clonotype was observed a few times. One base away lies a much larger clone, so this may be a sequencing read error. The rearrangement links TRBV6-5 to TRBJ2-7; maybe TRBD2 (5 bases). The CDR3 has 14 residues. V was clipped by 8 bases and J by 9 bases, with 23 bases between them. The germline CDR1 and CDR2 sequences are MNHEY and SVGAGI. Here the CDR3 reads CASGQPGPAAGQYF. CDR3 DNA sequence: TGTGCCAGCGGCCAACCCGGACCCGCGGCGGGGCAGTACTTC.

CDR3 sequence: CASSSPLSTDTQYF. The CDR3 coding sequence is TGTGCCAGCAGCTCCCCTTTAAGCACAGATACGCAGTATTTT. The chain links TRBV7-3 to TRBJ2-3; D gene ambiguous. This CDR3 spans 14 amino acids. Trimming took off 4 bases at V and 0 bases at J, with 8 bases between the two ends. CDR1 and CDR2 from the germline V gene are SGHTA and FQGTGA.

This clonotype was detected many times. The rearrangement uses TRBV29-1 and TRBJ2-1; D is unresolved. Germline CDR1 SQVTM, CDR2 ANQGSEA. Trimming took 3 bases from V and 9 from J, leaving 9 bases between them. This CDR3 region has 11 residues. CDR3 in DNA: TGCAGCGTTGACAGTGGCTCTGAGCAGTTCTTC. It specifies CSVDSGSEQFF.

About this clonotype: Just one base apart from a much larger clone, this may be a read error. V and J are TRBV5-6 and TRBJ1-1; TRBD1 might be the D (6 bases). The CDR3 extends over 16 amino acids. Germline CDR1 is SGHDT and CDR2 is YYEEEE. CDR3 sequence: CASSPQTGPAHTEALF. CDR3 sequence (DNA): TGTGCCAGCAGCCCTCAGACAGGTCCCGCCCACACTGAAGCTCTCTTT.

This sequence joins TRBV9 and TRBJ2-3; tentatively, D is TRBD1 or TRBD2 (6 bases each). V dropped 4 bases and J dropped 0 bases, with 15 bases sitting between them. CDR3 length: 16 amino acids. The germline V gene has CDR1 SGDLS and CDR2 YYNGEE. CDR3 loop: CASSLGSGASTDTQYF. The CDR3, as DNA: TGTGCCAGCAGCTTGGGGTCGGGGGCCAGCACAGATACGCAGTATTTT.

This clonotype has at least ten counts. The V call is TRBV6-4, the J call TRBJ1-6; D possibly corresponds to TRBD1 (6 bases). Trimming removed 6 bases from V and 7 bases from J, with 16 bases in between. From germline, CDR1 is MRHNA and CDR2 SNTAGT. The CDR3 is 15 amino acids. The CDR3 nucleotides read TGTGCCAGCAGGGAGACAGGTGGAAGAAATTCACCCCTCCACTTT. Translation gives CASRETGGRNSPLHF.

The rearrangement uses TRBV6-6 and TRBJ2-5; D unclear. The germline V gene has CDR1 MNHNY and CDR2 SVGAGI (reference sequence). Deletions cut 5 bases from V and 2 bases from J, with 15 bases between. This CDR3 has 15 residues. CDR3 protein: CASSPLLGRQETQYF. The CDR3 region has the DNA TGTGCCAGCAGTCCCCTTTTAGGTAGACAAGAGACCCAGTACTTC.